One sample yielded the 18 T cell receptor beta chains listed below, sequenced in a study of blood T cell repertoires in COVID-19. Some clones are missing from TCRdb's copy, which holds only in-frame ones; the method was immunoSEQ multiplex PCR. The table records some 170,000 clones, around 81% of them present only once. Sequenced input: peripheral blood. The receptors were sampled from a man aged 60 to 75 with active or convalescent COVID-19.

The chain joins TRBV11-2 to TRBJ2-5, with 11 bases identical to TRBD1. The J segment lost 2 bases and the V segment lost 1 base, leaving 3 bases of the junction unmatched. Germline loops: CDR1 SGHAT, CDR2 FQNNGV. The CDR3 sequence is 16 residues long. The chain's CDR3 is CASSLGDRGSQETQYF. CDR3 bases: TGTGCCAGCAGCTTAGGGGACAGGGGGTCGCAAGAGACCCAGTACTTC.

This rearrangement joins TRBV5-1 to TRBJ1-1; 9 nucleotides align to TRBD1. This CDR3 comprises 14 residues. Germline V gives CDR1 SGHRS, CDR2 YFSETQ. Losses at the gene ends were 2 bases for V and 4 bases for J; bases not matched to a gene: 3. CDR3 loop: CASSLRTGVTEAFF. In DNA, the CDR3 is TGCGCCAGCAGCTTACGGACAGGGGTCACTGAAGCTTTCTTT. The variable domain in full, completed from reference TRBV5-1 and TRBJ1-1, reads KAGVTQTPRYLIKTRGQQVTLSCSPISGHRSVSWYQQTPGQGLQFLFEYFSETQRNKGNFPGRFSGRQFSNSRSEMNVSTLELGDSALYLCASSLRTGVTEAFFGQGTRLTVV.

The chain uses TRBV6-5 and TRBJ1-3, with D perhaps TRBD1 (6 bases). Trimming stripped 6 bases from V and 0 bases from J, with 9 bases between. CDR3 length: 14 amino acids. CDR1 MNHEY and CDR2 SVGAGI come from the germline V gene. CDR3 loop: CASSRGSSGNTIYF. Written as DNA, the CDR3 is TGTGCCAGCAGCAGGGGAAGCTCTGGAAACACCATATATTTT.

CDR3 loop: CASSPGTSGRARFLYEQYF. The CDR3, as DNA: TGTGCCAGCAGTCCAGGGACTAGCGGGAGGGCCCGGTTCCTCTACGAGCAGTACTTC. The chain joins TRBV2 to TRBJ2-7, with 16 bases matching TRBD2. The CDR3 contains 19 residues. The junction had 13 bases not matched to a gene; V was cut back by 5 bases and J by 3 bases. Germline-derived CDR1 and CDR2 are SNHLY and FYNNEI.

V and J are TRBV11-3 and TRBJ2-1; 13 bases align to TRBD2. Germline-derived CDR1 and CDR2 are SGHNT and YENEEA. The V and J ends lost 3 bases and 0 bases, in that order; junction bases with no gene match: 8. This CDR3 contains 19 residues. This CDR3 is CASSFSGTSGVDSYNEQFF. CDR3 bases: TGTGCCAGCAGCTTTTCCGGGACTAGCGGGGTGGACTCCTACAATGAGCAGTTCTTC.

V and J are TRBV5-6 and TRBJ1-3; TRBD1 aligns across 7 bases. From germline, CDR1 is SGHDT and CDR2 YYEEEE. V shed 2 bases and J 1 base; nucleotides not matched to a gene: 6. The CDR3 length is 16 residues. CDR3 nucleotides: TGTGCCAGCAGCTTAGACAGGGCTGATTCTGGAAACACCATATATTTT. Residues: CASSLDRADSGNTIYF.

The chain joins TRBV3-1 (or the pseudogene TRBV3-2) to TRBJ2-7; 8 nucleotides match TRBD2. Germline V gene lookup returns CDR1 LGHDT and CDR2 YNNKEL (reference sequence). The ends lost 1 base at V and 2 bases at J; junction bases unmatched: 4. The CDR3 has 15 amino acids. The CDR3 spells CASSQALAETYEQYF. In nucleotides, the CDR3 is TGTGCCAGCAGCCAAGCACTAGCGGAGACCTACGAGCAGTACTTC.

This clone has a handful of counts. CDR3 sequence (DNA): TGTGCCAGCTCGCCTACCGGGACTAGCGATGAGCAGTTCTTC. Its protein is CASSPTGTSDEQFF. The chain combines TRBV18 with TRBJ2-1; 10 nucleotides line up with TRBD2. V trimming: 6 bases; J trimming: 8 bases; junction bases outside the gene matches: 7. This CDR3 comprises 14 residues. Germline-derived CDR1 and CDR2 are KGHSH and LQKENI.

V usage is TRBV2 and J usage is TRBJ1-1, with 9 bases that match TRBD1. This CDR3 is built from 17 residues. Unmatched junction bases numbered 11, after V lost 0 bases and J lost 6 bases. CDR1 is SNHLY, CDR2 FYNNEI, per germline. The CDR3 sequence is CASSEAHRGLISSEAFF. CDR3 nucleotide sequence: TGTGCCAGCAGTGAAGCGCACAGGGGGCTAATTTCGTCTGAAGCTTTCTTT.

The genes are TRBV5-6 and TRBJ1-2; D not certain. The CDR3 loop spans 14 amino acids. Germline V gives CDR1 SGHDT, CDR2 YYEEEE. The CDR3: CVSAPSGMNYGYTF. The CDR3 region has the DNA TGTGTATCAGCCCCCTCGGGGATGAACTATGGCTACACCTTC.

CDR3 sequence (DNA): TGTGCCAGCAGCTCACAGGGTCTCAATCAGCCCCAGCATTTT. It is translated as CASSSQGLNQPQHF. The chain couples TRBV11-3 to TRBJ1-5; D perhaps matches TRBD1 (6 bases). The germline V gene encodes CDR1 SGHNT and CDR2 YENEEA. This CDR3 contains 14 residues. Trimming removed 4 bases from V and 3 bases from J, with 10 bases in between.

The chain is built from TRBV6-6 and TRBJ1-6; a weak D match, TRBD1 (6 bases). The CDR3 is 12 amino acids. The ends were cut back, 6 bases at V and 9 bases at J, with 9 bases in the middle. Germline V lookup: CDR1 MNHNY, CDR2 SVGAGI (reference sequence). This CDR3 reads CASRDSGSPLHF. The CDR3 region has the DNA TGTGCCAGCAGGGACAGCGGTTCACCCCTCCACTTT.

Here the CDR3 DNA reads TGTGCCAGCTCACCACCCCCAGGGGCTGCTAACTATGGCTACACCTTC. Translating it yields CASSPPPGAANYGYTF. The gene calls are TRBV18 and TRBJ1-2; D is possibly TRBD1 (6 bases). CDR1 is KGHSH and CDR2 is LQKENI in the germline V gene. The CDR3 length is 16 residues. Between the trimmed V and J ends, which lost 0 bases and 0 bases, there was a span of 11 bases.

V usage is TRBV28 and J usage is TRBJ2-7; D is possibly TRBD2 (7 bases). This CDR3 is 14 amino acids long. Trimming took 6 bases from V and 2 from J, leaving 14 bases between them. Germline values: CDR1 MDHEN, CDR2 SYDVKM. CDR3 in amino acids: CASRPRGGAYEQYF. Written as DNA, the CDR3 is TGTGCCAGCAGGCCCAGAGGGGGGGCCTACGAGCAGTACTTC.

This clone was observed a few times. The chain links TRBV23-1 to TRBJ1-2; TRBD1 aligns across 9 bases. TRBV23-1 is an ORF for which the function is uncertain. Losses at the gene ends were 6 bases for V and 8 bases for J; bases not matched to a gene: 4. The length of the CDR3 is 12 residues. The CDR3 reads CASRDRGRGYTF. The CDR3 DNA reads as TGCGCCAGCAGAGACAGGGGGAGAGGCTACACCTTC.

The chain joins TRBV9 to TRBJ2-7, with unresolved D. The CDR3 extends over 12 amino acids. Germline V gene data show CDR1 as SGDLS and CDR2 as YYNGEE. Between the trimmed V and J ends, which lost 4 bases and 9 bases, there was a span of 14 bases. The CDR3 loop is CASSSKGSRQYF. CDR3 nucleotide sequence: TGTGCCAGCAGCAGCAAAGGTTCTAGGCAGTACTTC.

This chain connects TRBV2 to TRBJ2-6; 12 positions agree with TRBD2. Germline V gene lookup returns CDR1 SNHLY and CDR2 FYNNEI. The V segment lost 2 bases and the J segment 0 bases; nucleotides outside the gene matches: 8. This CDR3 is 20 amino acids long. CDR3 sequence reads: CASSEIPWTSGDSGANVLTF. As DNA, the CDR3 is TGTGCCAGCAGTGAAATCCCCTGGACTAGCGGGGACTCTGGGGCCAACGTCCTGACTTTC.

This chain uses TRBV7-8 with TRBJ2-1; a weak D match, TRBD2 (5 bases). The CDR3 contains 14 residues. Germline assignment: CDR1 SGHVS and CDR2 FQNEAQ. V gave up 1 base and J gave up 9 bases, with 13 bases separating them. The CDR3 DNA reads TGTGCCAGCAGCTTAGTACTAGTTAGCGCTGAGCAGTTCTTC. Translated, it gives CASSLVLVSAEQFF.